The sequence of this TCR beta chain was determined in a study of brain T cells in children with intractable seizures. V shed 6 bases and J shed 4 bases, with 13 bases lying between them. CDR3 length equals 14 residues. Germline lookup yields CDR1 MNHEY and CDR2 SVGAGI. Method: immunoSEQ multiplex PCR; TCRdb's copy keeps in-frame clones and lacks some. The table includes just under 65,000 clones, roughly 95% detected once. Surgery cases with the highest brain T cell transcript signatures were chosen for sequencing. V gene TRBV6-5 combines with J gene TRBJ1-3, with TRBD1 as a possible D gene (6 bases). This TCR derives from a boy younger than two with focal cortical dysplasia and intractable seizures. The material was peripheral blood, obtained at surgery. The CDR3 protein is CASSTTGYGNTIYF. Written as DNA, the CDR3 is TGTGCCAGCAGCACAACAGGGTACGGAAACACCATATATTTT.